This T cell receptor (beta chain) was sequenced in a study of T cell responses to AZD1222 COVID-19 vaccine. Findings and caveats of the study: Females outnumbered males among donors, who were mostly white British; clonal diversity was possibly underestimated.

TCRdb's table, derived via immunoSEQ multiplex PCR, lists solely in-frame clones and lacks some. The sample contains roughly 51,000 clones, roughly nine tenths of which appear only once. CDR1 and CDR2 (germline): LGHNA, YNFKEQ. The CDR3 contains 15 residues. With 0 bases removed from V and 4 bases from J, the gap between germline ends came to 12 bases. Notes on this clone: Antigen specificity is unknown.

The TCR comes from an adult who received the AZD1222 COVID-19 vaccine. This chain uses TRBV4-2 with TRBJ1-1; possible D gene TRBD1, 5 bases. The sample in question was peripheral blood, obtained 28 days after the second AZD1222 dose. DNA for the CDR3: TGTGCCAGCAGCCAAGAGGCTCAGGGATTCACTGAAGCTTTCTTT. Its translation is CASSQEAQGFTEAFF.